Listed below are T cell receptor beta chains from one sample, sequenced in a study of PD-1 blockade in classical Hodgkin lymphoma. Profiled with immunoSEQ multiplex PCR; TCRdb holds only in-frame clones, not every one. In the table there are tens of thousands of clones, nearly 90% of which are singletons. The sequenced sample was peripheral blood mononuclear cells (PBMCs), obtained before the fourth cycle of nivolumab. The receptors come from a human donor with classical Hodgkin lymphoma. Each CDR3 is given with its conserved first and last residue. A D gene is named only where the DNA matches it firmly. Not all rows give a size; the values are once, few, many and, for expanded clones, a class.

clone_size: -; d_call: -; v_call: TRBV5-1; j_call: TRBJ2-3; cdr3_nt: TGCGCCAGCAGCTTGGGCTCACCCACAGATACGCAGTATTTT; cdr3_aa: CASSLGSPTDTQYF
clone_size: -; d_call: TRBD1; v_call: TRBV15; j_call: TRBJ2-3; cdr3_nt: TGTGCCACCAGCAGAGATCTGGACAGGGATACGCAGTATTTT; cdr3_aa: CATSRDLDRDTQYF
clone_size: -; d_call: TRBD2; v_call: TRBV6-5; j_call: TRBJ2-1; cdr3_nt: TGTGCCAGCAGTTACTCGGACGGGGGGACCTACAATGAGCAGTTCTTC; cdr3_aa: CASSYSDGGTYNEQFF
clone_size: -; d_call: -; v_call: TRBV7-6; j_call: TRBJ1-1; cdr3_nt: TGTGCCAGCAGCCCTCAATGGACTGAAGCTTTCTTT; cdr3_aa: CASSPQWTEAFF
clone_size: -; d_call: TRBD1; v_call: TRBV6-5; j_call: TRBJ2-7; cdr3_nt: TGTGCCAGCAGTTACGTACGACAGGGCTACGAGCAGTACTTC; cdr3_aa: CASSYVRQGYEQYF
clone_size: -; d_call: TRBD2; v_call: TRBV19; j_call: TRBJ2-1; cdr3_nt: TGTGCCAGTAGTATAGGAGGGACTAGCGTCAATGAGCAGTTCTTC; cdr3_aa: CASSIGGTSVNEQFF
clone_size: -; d_call: TRBD1; v_call: TRBV5-1; j_call: TRBJ1-4; cdr3_nt: TGCGCCAGCAGCTTGACAGGGGGGACTAATGAAAAACTGTTTTTT; cdr3_aa: CASSLTGGTNEKLFF
clone_size: -; d_call: TRBD1; v_call: TRBV5-1; j_call: TRBJ1-4; cdr3_nt: TGCGCCAGCAGAGTCTCCGGGACAGGGATTGAAAAACTGTTTTTT; cdr3_aa: CASRVSGTGIEKLFF
clone_size: -; d_call: -; v_call: TRBV9; j_call: TRBJ1-2; cdr3_nt: TGTGCCAGCAGCGTAGCGGGCGCCGGGGGCTACACCTTC; cdr3_aa: CASSVAGAGGYTF
clone_size: -; d_call: -; v_call: TRBV18; j_call: TRBJ1-2; cdr3_nt: TGTGCCAGCTCACTGCAAAACTATGGCTACACCTTC; cdr3_aa: CASSLQNYGYTF
clone_size: once; d_call: TRBD1; v_call: TRBV7-9; j_call: TRBJ1-5; cdr3_nt: TGTGCCAGCAGCTTAACAGGGGGGAGCAATCAGCCCCAGCATTTT; cdr3_aa: CASSLTGGSNQPQHF
clone_size: once; d_call: TRBD1; v_call: TRBV5-1; j_call: TRBJ2-7; cdr3_nt: TGCGCCAGCAGCCGGGACAGATCCTACGAGCAGTACTTC; cdr3_aa: CASSRDRSYEQYF
clone_size: few; d_call: -; v_call: TRBV6-5; j_call: TRBJ1-1; cdr3_nt: TGTGCCAGCAGTGAACTAGGGTACACTGAAGCTTTCTTT; cdr3_aa: CASSELGYTEAFF
clone_size: -; d_call: TRBD2; v_call: TRBV6-6; j_call: TRBJ2-3; cdr3_nt: TGTGCCAGCAGTCCGATTTCTAGCGGGGGAACAGATACGCAGTATTTT; cdr3_aa: CASSPISSGGTDTQYF
clone_size: -; d_call: -; v_call: TRBV2; j_call: TRBJ2-7; cdr3_nt: TGTGCCAGCACCTTGTCGGTAGGCATCGAGCAGTACTTC; cdr3_aa: CASTLSVGIEQYF
clone_size: -; d_call: TRBD2; v_call: TRBV11-2; j_call: TRBJ2-7; cdr3_nt: TGTGCCAGCAGCTCTCCTCTAGCGGACGAGCAGTACTTC; cdr3_aa: CASSSPLADEQYF
clone_size: -; d_call: TRBD1; v_call: TRBV5-1; j_call: TRBJ1-5; cdr3_nt: TGCGCCAGCAGCCCCGGGACAGGGAACGGCCAGCCCCAGCATTTT; cdr3_aa: CASSPGTGNGQPQHF
clone_size: -; d_call: TRBD1; v_call: TRBV28; j_call: TRBJ2-1; cdr3_nt: TGTGCCAGCAGCTCAACAGGGGTTTCGGAGTTCTTC; cdr3_aa: CASSSTGVSEFF
clone_size: -; d_call: -; v_call: TRBV7-8; j_call: TRBJ1-2; cdr3_nt: TGTGCCAGCAGCTTAGCGGTCGGGGTTGGAGGTTATGGCTACACCTTC; cdr3_aa: CASSLAVGVGGYGYTF
clone_size: -; d_call: TRBD1; v_call: TRBV6-5; j_call: TRBJ1-2; cdr3_nt: TGTGCCAGCAGTAACCGGGACAGAGATGGCTACACCTTC; cdr3_aa: CASSNRDRDGYTF
clone_size: once; d_call: TRBD1; v_call: TRBV4-1; j_call: TRBJ2-3; cdr3_nt: TGCGCCAGCAGCCAAGAGAAGGAGACAGGGACCACAGATACGCAGTATTTT; cdr3_aa: CASSQEKETGTTDTQYF
clone_size: -; d_call: TRBD2; v_call: TRBV7-9; j_call: TRBJ2-5; cdr3_nt: TGTGCCAGCAGCTTATTTGTCGGGCGGGGGGGCGAAGAGACCCAGTACTTC; cdr3_aa: CASSLFVGRGGEETQYF
clone_size: once; d_call: TRBD2; v_call: TRBV4-2; j_call: TRBJ2-7; cdr3_nt: TGTGCCAGCAGCCAAGGCAACGGAGCGGGGCTACCCTACGAGCAGTACTTC; cdr3_aa: CASSQGNGAGLPYEQYF
clone_size: -; d_call: -; v_call: TRBV27; j_call: TRBJ2-7; cdr3_nt: TGTGCCGCCATGGGGGTATCGACAGGGAGGAACGAGCAGTACTTC; cdr3_aa: CAAMGVSTGRNEQYF
clone_size: -; d_call: TRBD2; v_call: TRBV5-1; j_call: TRBJ2-5; cdr3_nt: TGCGCCAGCAGCTACCGGGCGGGACTAGGCCAAGAGACCCAGTACTTC; cdr3_aa: CASSYRAGLGQETQYF
clone_size: -; d_call: -; v_call: TRBV4-2; j_call: TRBJ1-2; cdr3_nt: TGTGCCAGCAGCCAAGTGGACGGGAGGGGCTACACCTTC; cdr3_aa: CASSQVDGRGYTF
clone_size: -; d_call: -; v_call: TRBV6-4; j_call: TRBJ2-1; cdr3_nt: TGTGCCAGCACCCTAGGGTGTGGGTTCAATGAGCAGTTCTTC; cdr3_aa: CASTLGCGFNEQFF
clone_size: -; d_call: -; v_call: TRBV7-9; j_call: TRBJ1-2; cdr3_nt: TGTGCCAGCAGCACGACTCAACCGAGCTATGGCTACACCTTC; cdr3_aa: CASSTTQPSYGYTF
clone_size: -; d_call: -; v_call: TRBV5-1; j_call: TRBJ2-7; cdr3_nt: TGCGCCAGCAGCTCCCTCGACGGGCCATACGAGCAGTACTTC; cdr3_aa: CASSSLDGPYEQYF
clone_size: -; d_call: -; v_call: TRBV4-2; j_call: TRBJ2-7; cdr3_nt: TGTGCCAGCAGCCCAACAACTAGTGAGGGATACGAGCAGTACTTC; cdr3_aa: CASSPTTSEGYEQYF
clone_size: -; d_call: -; v_call: TRBV9; j_call: TRBJ2-1; cdr3_nt: TGTGCCAGCAGTCCGGTGGGGATAGGAAACAATGAGCAGTTCTTC; cdr3_aa: CASSPVGIGNNEQFF
clone_size: -; d_call: -; v_call: TRBV5-1; j_call: TRBJ1-3; cdr3_nt: TGCGCCAGCAGCTTGGAAGGAAACACCATATATTTT; cdr3_aa: CASSLEGNTIYF
clone_size: -; d_call: -; v_call: TRBV11-2; j_call: TRBJ1-1; cdr3_nt: TGTGCCAGCAGCTTTGCGAGGGGTTTGGTCCCTTTAAAGGGCACTGAAGCTTTCTTT; cdr3_aa: CASSFARGLVPLKGTEAFF
clone_size: -; d_call: -; v_call: TRBV7-8; j_call: TRBJ1-5; cdr3_nt: TGTGCCAGCAGCTTATCTACAGGAACCAATCAGCCCCAGCATTTT; cdr3_aa: CASSLSTGTNQPQHF
clone_size: -; d_call: -; v_call: TRBV7-9; j_call: TRBJ1-1; cdr3_nt: TGTGCCAGCAGCTTAGCCAGTTTGATGACTGAAGCTTTCTTT; cdr3_aa: CASSLASLMTEAFF
clone_size: -; d_call: -; v_call: TRBV5-1; j_call: TRBJ1-3; cdr3_nt: TGCGCCAGCAGCCCTACTCCTAACACAGGGTACGGAAACACCATATATTTT; cdr3_aa: CASSPTPNTGYGNTIYF
clone_size: once; d_call: TRBD1; v_call: TRBV5-1; j_call: TRBJ1-1; cdr3_nt: TGCGCCAGCAGCTTGGGACAGGGGTACACTGAAGCTTTCTTT; cdr3_aa: CASSLGQGYTEAFF
clone_size: -; d_call: -; v_call: TRBV7-9; j_call: TRBJ1-1; cdr3_nt: TGTGCCAGCAGCTTCCCAGGGCATGGAACTGAAGCTTTCTTT; cdr3_aa: CASSFPGHGTEAFF
clone_size: -; d_call: -; v_call: TRBV5-1; j_call: TRBJ2-1; cdr3_nt: TGCGCCAGCAGCTTGCTCGGGGCCTCCGGTAATGAGCAGTTCTTC; cdr3_aa: CASSLLGASGNEQFF
clone_size: -; d_call: -; v_call: TRBV5-1; j_call: TRBJ2-7; cdr3_nt: TGCGCCAGCAGCTTGGTGGAGGGGGGTACCTACGAGCAGTACTTC; cdr3_aa: CASSLVEGGTYEQYF
clone_size: once; d_call: -; v_call: TRBV5-1; j_call: TRBJ1-1; cdr3_nt: TGCGCCAGCAGCTTCGGCGCGGGCGGGGGAGAAGCTTTCTTT; cdr3_aa: CASSFGAGGGEAFF
clone_size: -; d_call: TRBD1; v_call: TRBV19; j_call: TRBJ2-3; cdr3_nt: TGTGCCAGTAGTAGAACCGGGACAGGCCGCACAGATACGCAGTATTTT; cdr3_aa: CASSRTGTGRTDTQYF
clone_size: -; d_call: -; v_call: TRBV4-1; j_call: TRBJ2-7; cdr3_nt: TGCGCCAGCAGAAACTTTGGGGGGGACAGGAGAGGTGAGCAGTACTTC; cdr3_aa: CASRNFGGDRRGEQYF
clone_size: -; d_call: TRBD1; v_call: TRBV5-1; j_call: TRBJ2-5; cdr3_nt: TGCGCCAGCAGAAGACAGGGGGCAGGAGAGACCCAGTACTTC; cdr3_aa: CASRRQGAGETQYF
clone_size: -; d_call: -; v_call: TRBV5-1; j_call: TRBJ2-2; cdr3_nt: TGCGCCAGCAGCTTGGGAGAGGGTCGCACCGGGGAGCTGTTTTTT; cdr3_aa: CASSLGEGRTGELFF